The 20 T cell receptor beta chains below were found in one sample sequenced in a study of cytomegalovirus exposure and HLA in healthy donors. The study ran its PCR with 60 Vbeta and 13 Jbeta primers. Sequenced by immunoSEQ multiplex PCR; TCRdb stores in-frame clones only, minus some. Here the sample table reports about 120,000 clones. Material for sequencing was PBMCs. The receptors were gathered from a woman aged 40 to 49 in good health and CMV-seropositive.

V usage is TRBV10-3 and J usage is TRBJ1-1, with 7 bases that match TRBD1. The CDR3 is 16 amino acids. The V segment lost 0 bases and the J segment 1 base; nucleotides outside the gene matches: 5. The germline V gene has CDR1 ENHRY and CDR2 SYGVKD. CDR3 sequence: CAISESIRQGNTEAFF. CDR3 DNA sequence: TGTGCCATCAGTGAGTCGATCAGACAGGGGAACACTGAAGCTTTCTTT.

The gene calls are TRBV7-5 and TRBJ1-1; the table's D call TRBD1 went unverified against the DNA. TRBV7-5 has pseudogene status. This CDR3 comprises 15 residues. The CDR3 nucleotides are TGTGCCAGAAGCCGAAAAGGGGCTGATTACACTGAAGCTTTCTTT. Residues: CARSRKGADYTEAFF.

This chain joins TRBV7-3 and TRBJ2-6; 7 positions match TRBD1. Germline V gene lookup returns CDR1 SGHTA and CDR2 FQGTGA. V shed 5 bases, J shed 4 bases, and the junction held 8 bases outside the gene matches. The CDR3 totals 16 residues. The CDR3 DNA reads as TGTGCCAGCAGCCCGAGACAGGGATCCGGGGCCAACGTCCTGACTTTC. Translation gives CASSPRQGSGANVLTF.

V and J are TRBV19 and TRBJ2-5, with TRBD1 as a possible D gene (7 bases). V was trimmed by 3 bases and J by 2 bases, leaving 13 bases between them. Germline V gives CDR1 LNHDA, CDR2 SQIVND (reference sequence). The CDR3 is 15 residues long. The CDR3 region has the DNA TGTGCCAGTAGTATGCGCAGGGGGGAACAAGAGACCCAGTACTTC. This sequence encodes CASSMRRGEQETQYF.

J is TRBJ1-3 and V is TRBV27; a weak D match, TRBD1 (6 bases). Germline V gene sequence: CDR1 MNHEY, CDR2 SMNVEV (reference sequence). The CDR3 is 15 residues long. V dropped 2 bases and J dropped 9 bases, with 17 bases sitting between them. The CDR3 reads CASSLGAPKQGTIYF. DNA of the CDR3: TGTGCCAGCAGTTTAGGAGCACCCAAACAGGGCACCATATATTTT.

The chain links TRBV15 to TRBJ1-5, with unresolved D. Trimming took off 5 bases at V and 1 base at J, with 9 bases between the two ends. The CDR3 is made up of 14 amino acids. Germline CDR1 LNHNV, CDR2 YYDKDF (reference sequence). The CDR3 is CATSSGMSNQPQHF. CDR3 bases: TGTGCCACCAGCTCCGGGATGAGCAATCAGCCCCAGCATTTT.

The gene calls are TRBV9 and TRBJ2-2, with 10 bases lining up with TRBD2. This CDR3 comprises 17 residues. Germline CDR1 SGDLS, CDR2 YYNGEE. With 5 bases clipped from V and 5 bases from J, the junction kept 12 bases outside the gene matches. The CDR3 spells CASSSSGRALRTGELFF. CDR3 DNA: TGTGCCAGCAGTAGCAGCGGGAGGGCCTTGAGGACCGGGGAGCTGTTTTTT.

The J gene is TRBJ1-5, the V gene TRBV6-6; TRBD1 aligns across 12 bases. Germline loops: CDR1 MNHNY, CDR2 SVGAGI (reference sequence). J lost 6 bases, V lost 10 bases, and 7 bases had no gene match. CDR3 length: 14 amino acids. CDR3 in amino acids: CATVGQGAAQPQHF. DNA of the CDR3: TGTGCCACCGTGGGACAGGGGGCGGCTCAGCCCCAGCATTTT.

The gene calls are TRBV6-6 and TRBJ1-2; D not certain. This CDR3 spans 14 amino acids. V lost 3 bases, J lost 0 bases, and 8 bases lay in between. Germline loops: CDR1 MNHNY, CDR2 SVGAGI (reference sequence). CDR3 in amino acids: CASSYGESNYGYTF. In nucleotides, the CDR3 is TGTGCCAGCAGTTATGGGGAGTCTAACTATGGCTACACCTTC.

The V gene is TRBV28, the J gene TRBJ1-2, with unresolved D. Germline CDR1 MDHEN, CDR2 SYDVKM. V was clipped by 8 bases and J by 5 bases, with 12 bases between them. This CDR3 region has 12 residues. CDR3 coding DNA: TGTGCCAGCTTCAAGATCGGGTATGGCTACACCTTC. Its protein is CASFKIGYGYTF.

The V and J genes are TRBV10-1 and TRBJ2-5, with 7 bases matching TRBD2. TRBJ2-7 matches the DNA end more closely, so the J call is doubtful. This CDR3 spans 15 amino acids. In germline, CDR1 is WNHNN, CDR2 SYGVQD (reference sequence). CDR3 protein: CASSDAASGTYEQYF. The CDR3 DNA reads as TGCGCCAGCAGTGATGCGGCTAGCGGTACCTACGAGCAGTACTTC.

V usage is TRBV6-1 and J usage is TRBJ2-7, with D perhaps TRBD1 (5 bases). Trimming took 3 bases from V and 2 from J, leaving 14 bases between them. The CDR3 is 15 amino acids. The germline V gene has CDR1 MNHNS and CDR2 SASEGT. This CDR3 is CASSDGADGAYEQYF. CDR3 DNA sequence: TGTGCCAGCAGTGATGGGGCAGACGGCGCCTACGAGCAGTACTTC.

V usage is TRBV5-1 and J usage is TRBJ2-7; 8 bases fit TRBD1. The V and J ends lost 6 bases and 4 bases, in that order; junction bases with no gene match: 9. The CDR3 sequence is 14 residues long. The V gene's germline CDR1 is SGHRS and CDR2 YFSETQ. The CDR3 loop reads CASTGTGLAYEQYF. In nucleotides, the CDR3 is TGCGCCAGCACCGGGACAGGCCTTGCTTACGAGCAGTACTTC. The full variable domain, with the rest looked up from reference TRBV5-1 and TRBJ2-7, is KAGVTQTPRYLIKTRGQQVTLSCSPISGHRSVSWYQQTPGQGLQFLFEYFSETQRNKGNFPGRFSGRQFSNSRSEMNVSTLELGDSALYLCASTGTGLAYEQYFGPGTRLTVT.

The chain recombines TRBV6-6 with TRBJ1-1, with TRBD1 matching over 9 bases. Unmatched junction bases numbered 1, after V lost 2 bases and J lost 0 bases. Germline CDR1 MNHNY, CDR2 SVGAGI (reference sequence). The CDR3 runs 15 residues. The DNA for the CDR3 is TGTGCCAGCAGTTACCGGACAGGGGTGAACACTGAAGCTTTCTTT. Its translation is CASSYRTGVNTEAFF.

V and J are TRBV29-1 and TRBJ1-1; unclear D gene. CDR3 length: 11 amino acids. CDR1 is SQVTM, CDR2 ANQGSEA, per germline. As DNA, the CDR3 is TGCAGTGGGAGGGAGAACACTGAAGCTTTCTTT. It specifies CSGRENTEAFF. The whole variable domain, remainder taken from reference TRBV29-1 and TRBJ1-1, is SAVISQKPSRDICQRGTSLTIQCQVDSQVTMMFWYRQQPGQSLTLIATANQGSEATYESGFVIDKFPISRPNLTFSTLTVSNMSPEDSSIYLCSGRENTEAFFGQGTRLTVV.

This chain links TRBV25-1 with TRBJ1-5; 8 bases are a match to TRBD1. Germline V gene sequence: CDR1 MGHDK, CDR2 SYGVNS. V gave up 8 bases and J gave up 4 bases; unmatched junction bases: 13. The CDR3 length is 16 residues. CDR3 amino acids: CASSSSTGGRNQPQHF. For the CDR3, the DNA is TGTGCCAGCTCTAGCAGTACAGGGGGAAGGAATCAGCCCCAGCATTTT. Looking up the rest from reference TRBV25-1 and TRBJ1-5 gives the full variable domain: EADIYQTPRYLVIGTGKKITLECSQTMGHDKMYWYQQDPGMELHLIHYSYGVNSTEKGDLSSESTVSRIRTEHFPLTLESARPSHTSQYLCASSSSTGGRNQPQHFGDGTRLSIL.

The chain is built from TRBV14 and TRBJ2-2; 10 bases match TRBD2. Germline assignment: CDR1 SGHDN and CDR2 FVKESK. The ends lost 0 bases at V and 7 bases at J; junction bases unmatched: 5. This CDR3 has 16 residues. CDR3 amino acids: CASSQDLAGVGGELFF. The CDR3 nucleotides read TGTGCCAGCAGCCAAGATCTAGCGGGAGTTGGCGGGGAGCTGTTTTTT.

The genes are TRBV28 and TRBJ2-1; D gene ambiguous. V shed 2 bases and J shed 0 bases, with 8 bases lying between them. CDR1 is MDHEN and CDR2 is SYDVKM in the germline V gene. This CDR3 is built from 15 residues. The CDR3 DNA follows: TGTGCCAGCAGTTTACCGGGTAACTCCTACAATGAGCAGTTCTTC. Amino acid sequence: CASSLPGNSYNEQFF. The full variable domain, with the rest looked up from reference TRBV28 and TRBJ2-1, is DVKVTQSSRYLVKRTGEKVFLECVQDMDHENMFWYRQDPGLGLRLIYFSYDVKMKEKGDIPEGYSVSREKKERFSLILESASTNQTSMYLCASSLPGNSYNEQFFGPGTRLTVL.

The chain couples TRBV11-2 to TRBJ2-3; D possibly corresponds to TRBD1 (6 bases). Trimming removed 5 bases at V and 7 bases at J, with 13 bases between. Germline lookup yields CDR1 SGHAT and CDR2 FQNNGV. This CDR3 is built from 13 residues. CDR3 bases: TGTGCCAGCAGCAACCGGGGACAACATACGCAGTATTTT. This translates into CASSNRGQHTQYF.

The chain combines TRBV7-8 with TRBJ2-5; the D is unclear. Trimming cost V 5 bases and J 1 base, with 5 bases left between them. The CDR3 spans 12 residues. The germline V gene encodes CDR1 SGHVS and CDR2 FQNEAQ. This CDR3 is CASSLLQETQYF. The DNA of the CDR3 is TGTGCCAGCAGCCTCCTCCAAGAGACCCAGTACTTC.